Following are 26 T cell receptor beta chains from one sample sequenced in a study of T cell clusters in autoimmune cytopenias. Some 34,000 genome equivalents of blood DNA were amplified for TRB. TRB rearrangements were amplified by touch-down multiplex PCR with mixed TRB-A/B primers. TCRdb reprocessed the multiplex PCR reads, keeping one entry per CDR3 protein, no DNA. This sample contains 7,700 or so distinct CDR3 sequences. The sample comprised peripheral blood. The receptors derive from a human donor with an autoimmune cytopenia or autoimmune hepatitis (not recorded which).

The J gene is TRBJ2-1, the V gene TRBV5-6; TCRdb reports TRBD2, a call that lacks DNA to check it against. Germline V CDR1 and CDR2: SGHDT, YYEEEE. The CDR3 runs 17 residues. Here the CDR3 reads CASNPTSGRAVYNEQFF.

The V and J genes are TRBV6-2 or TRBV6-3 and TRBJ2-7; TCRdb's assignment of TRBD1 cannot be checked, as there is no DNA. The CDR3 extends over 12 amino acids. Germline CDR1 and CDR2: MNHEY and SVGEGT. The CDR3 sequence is CATQGQTYEQYF.

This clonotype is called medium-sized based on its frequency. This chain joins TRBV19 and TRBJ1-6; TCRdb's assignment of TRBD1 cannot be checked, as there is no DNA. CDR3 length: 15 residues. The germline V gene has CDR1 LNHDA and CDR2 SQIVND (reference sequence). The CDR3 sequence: CASSPSGGRGLTLHF.

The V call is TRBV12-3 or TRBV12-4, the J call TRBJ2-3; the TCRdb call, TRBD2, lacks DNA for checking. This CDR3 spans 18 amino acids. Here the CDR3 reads CASIIGAGGSIPTDTQYF.

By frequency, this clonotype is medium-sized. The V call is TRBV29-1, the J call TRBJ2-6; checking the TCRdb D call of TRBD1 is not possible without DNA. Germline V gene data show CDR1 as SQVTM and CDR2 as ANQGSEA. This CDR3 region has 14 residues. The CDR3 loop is CSVGGRGGANVLTF.

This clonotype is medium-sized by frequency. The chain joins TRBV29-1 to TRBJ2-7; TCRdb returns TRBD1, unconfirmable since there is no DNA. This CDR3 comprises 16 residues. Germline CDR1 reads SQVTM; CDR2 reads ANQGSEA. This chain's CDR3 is CSVGGLMGVKTYEQYF.

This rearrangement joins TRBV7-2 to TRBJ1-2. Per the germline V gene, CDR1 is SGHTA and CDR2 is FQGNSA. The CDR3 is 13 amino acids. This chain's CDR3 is CASSLVVSRGYTF.

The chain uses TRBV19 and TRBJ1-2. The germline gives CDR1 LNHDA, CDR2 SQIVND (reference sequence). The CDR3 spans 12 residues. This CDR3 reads CASRDLDVGYTF.

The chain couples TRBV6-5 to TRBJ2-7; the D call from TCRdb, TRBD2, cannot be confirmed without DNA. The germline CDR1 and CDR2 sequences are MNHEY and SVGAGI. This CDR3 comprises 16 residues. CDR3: CASSAGTSGIKYEQYF.

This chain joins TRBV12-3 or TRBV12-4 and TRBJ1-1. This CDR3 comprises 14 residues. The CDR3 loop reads CASTKRGVGTEAFF.

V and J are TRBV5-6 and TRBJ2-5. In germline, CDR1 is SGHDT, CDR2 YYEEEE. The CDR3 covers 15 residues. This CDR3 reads CASSPRTQYQETQYF.

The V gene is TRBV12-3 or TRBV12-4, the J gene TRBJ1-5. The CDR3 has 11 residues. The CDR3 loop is CASSLGWPQHF.

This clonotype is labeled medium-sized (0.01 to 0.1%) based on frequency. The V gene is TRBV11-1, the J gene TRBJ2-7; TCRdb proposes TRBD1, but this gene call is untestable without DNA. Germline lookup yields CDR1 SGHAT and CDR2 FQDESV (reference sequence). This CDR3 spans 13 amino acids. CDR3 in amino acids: CASSPPGPWKQYF.

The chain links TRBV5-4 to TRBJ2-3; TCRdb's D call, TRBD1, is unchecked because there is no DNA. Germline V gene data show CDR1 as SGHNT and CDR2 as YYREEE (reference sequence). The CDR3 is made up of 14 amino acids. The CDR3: CASSPGPRTDTQYF.

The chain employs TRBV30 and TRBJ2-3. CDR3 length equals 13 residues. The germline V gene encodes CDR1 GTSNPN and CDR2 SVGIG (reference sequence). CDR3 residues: CAWSEQTQSGQYF.

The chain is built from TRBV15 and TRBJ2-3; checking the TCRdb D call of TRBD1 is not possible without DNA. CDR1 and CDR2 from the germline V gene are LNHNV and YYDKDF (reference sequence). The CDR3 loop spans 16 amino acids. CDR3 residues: CATSVLGGAGTDTQYF. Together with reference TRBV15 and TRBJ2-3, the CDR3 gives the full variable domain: DAMVIQNPRYQVTQFGKPVTLSCSQTLNHNVMYWYQQKSSQAPKLLFHYYDKDFNNEADTPDNFQSRRPNTSFCFLDIRSPGLGDTAMYLCATSVLGGAGTDTQYFGPGTRLTVL.

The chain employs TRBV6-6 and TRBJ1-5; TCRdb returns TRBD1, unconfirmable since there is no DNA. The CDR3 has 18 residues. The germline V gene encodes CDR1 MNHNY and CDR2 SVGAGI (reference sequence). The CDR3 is CASSSTDRGSRSNQPQHF.

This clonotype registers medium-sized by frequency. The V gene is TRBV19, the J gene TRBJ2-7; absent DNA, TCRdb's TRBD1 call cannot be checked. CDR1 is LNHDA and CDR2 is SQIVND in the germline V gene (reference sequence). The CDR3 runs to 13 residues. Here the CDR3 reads CASSSQGAGEQYF.

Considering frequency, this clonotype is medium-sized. CDR3 region: CASGKDRGVDEQFF. This rearrangement joins TRBV6-5 to TRBJ2-1; TCRdb returns TRBD1, unconfirmable since there is no DNA. The CDR3 extends over 14 amino acids. From germline, CDR1 is MNHEY and CDR2 SVGAGI.

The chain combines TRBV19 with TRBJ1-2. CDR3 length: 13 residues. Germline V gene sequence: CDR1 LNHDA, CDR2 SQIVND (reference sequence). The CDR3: CASSIALSSGYTF. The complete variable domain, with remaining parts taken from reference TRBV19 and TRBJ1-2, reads DGGITQSPKYLFRKEGQNVTLSCEQNLNHDAMYWYRQDPGQGLRLIYYSQIVNDFQKGDIAEGYSVSREKKESFPLTVTSAQKNPTAFYLCASSIALSSGYTFGSGTRLTVV.

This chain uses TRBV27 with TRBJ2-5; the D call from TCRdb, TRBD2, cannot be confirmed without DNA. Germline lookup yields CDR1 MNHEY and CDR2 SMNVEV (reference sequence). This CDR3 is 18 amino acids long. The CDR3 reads CAGLRRRASGRARETQYF.

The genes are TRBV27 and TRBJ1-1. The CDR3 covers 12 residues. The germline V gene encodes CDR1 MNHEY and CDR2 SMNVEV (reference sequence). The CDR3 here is CASRALNTEAFF.

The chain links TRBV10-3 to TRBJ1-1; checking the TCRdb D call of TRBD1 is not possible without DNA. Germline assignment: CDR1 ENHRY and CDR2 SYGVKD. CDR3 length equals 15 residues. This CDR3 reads CAITPGTGGDTEAFF.

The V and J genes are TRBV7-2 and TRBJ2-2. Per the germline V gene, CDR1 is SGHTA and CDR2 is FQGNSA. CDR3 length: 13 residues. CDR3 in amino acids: CACGVLNTGELFF.

The CDR3 loop is CATSRGAGLGQETQYF. This rearrangement joins TRBV15 to TRBJ2-5; TCRdb calls TRBD1, which cannot be checked without DNA. From germline, CDR1 is LNHNV and CDR2 YYDKDF (reference sequence). CDR3 length: 16 residues.

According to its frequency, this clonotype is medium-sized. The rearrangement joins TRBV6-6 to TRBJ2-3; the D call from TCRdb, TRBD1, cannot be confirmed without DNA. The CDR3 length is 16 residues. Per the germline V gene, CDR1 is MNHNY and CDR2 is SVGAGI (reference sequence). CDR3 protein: CASRSPGQGTTDTQYF.